Shown below are 29 T cell receptor beta chains from a single sample sequenced in a study of shared clonotypes between healthy human individuals. Method: immunoSEQ multiplex PCR; TCRdb's copy keeps in-frame clones and lacks some. The table shows 1.6 million or so clones, with roughly 96% occurring only once. Sequenced material: naive CD4+ T cells sorted from blood. Subset in this sample: CD45RA+ positively selected. These receptors all stem from a young man in good health.

V gene TRBV18 combines with J gene TRBJ2-7; 9 bases line up with TRBD2. Losses at the gene ends were 1 base for V and 3 bases for J; bases not matched to a gene: 4. The CDR3 runs 15 residues. Germline V gene sequence: CDR1 KGHSH, CDR2 LQKENI. Here the CDR3 reads CASSPRAGGVYEQYF. The CDR3 coding sequence is TGTGCCAGCTCACCACGGGCGGGAGGGGTCTACGAGCAGTACTTC.

V gene TRBV7-9 combines with J gene TRBJ2-1, with D possibly TRBD2 on 6 matching bases. The CDR3 has 16 amino acids. The germline V gene has CDR1 SEHNR and CDR2 FQNEAQ (reference sequence). V lost 3 bases to trimming and J lost 6 bases, with 18 bases between them. CDR3 in amino acids: CASSFGGTGGGNEQFF. The CDR3 DNA follows: TGTGCCAGCAGCTTCGGTGGGACTGGCGGAGGCAATGAGCAGTTCTTC.

The J gene is TRBJ1-5, the V gene TRBV5-4; no clear D. CDR3 size: 15 residues. The ends were cut back, 0 bases at V and 7 bases at J, with 14 bases in the middle. CDR1 is SGHNT and CDR2 is YYREEE in the germline V gene (reference sequence). CDR3 loop: CASSLGGLGQQPQHF. CDR3 DNA: TGTGCCAGCAGCTTGGGGGGTTTGGGCCAGCAGCCCCAGCATTTT. Full variable domain (missing parts from reference TRBV5-4 and TRBJ1-5): ETGVTQSPTHLIKTRGQQVTLRCSSQSGHNTVSWYQQALGQGPQFIFQYYREEENGRGNFPPRFSGLQFPNYSSELNVNALELDDSALYLCASSLGGLGQQPQHFGDGTRLSIL.

The chain couples TRBV25-1 to TRBJ1-5; D is undetermined. The germline V gene encodes CDR1 MGHDK and CDR2 SYGVNS. CDR3 size: 17 residues. Trimming shortened V by 4 bases and J by 5 bases, and 21 bases separated the two germline ends. The CDR3 DNA sequence: TGTGCCAGCAGTGTGCATACTAGGGTCTCGATGGATCAGCCCCAGCATTTT. This codes for CASSVHTRVSMDQPQHF.

The V call is TRBV2, the J call TRBJ1-5; possibly TRBD1 for D (5 bases). CDR3 length: 14 residues. CDR1 is SNHLY and CDR2 is FYNNEI in the germline V gene. V dropped 2 bases and J dropped 4 bases, with 9 bases sitting between them. CDR3 bases: TGTGCCAGCAGTGAATGGAAGGGGAATCAGCCCCAGCATTTT. Its protein product is CASSEWKGNQPQHF.

The chain carries TRBV5-1 and TRBJ2-1, with a tentative D call TRBD2 (5 bases). The CDR3 length is 14 residues. Trimming pared 0 bases from V and 6 bases from J, leaving 10 bases between. The V gene's germline CDR1 is SGHRS and CDR2 YFSETQ. The CDR3 bases are TGCGCCAGCAGCTTGGGACTACAATTCAATGAGCAGTTCTTC. Translating it yields CASSLGLQFNEQFF.

This clone was recorded only once. The chain recombines TRBV19 with TRBJ2-1; D may be TRBD2 (5 bases). This CDR3 has 17 amino acids. Trimming took off 1 base at V and 9 bases at J, with 22 bases between the two ends. Germline CDR1 is LNHDA and CDR2 is SQIVND (reference sequence). CDR3: CASSIARAKGLSGEQFF. The CDR3 nucleotides are TGTGCCAGTAGTATAGCGAGGGCAAAAGGATTATCGGGTGAGCAGTTCTTC.

The rearrangement uses TRBV7-9 and TRBJ2-1; perhaps D is TRBD1 or TRBD2 (5 bases each). The CDR3 covers 15 residues. CDR1 SEHNR and CDR2 FQNEAQ come from the germline V gene (reference sequence). V lost 11 bases, J lost 1 base, and 18 bases lay in between. Written as DNA, the CDR3 is TGTGCCTGCTGGGGGAATCTATTTTCCTACAATGAGCAGTTCTTC. Translation: CACWGNLFSYNEQFF. Drawing the rest from reference TRBV7-9 and TRBJ2-1, the complete variable domain is DTGVSQNPRHKITKRGQNVTFRCDPISEHNRLYWYRQTLGQGPEFLTYFQNEAQLEKSRLLSDRFSAERPKGSFSTLEIQRTEQGDSAMYLCACWGNLFSYNEQFFGPGTRLTVL.

The J gene is TRBJ1-5, the V gene TRBV28; D unresolved. Trimming removed 8 bases at V and 4 bases at J, with 9 bases between. The CDR3 consists of 12 residues. Germline CDR1 and CDR2: MDHEN and SYDVKM. The CDR3 bases are TGTGCCAGCTTGATGGGTAATCAGCCCCAGCATTTT. Its protein product is CASLMGNQPQHF.

The chain employs TRBV5-1 and TRBJ2-1; 7 nucleotides match TRBD2. Germline assignment: CDR1 SGHRS and CDR2 YFSETQ. V lost 0 bases, J lost 0 bases, and 6 bases stayed unmatched. There are 17 residues in the CDR3. The CDR3 loop is CASSLGEGPISYNEQFF. CDR3 DNA: TGCGCCAGCAGCTTGGGGGAGGGGCCTATCTCCTACAATGAGCAGTTCTTC.

The gene calls are TRBV6-6 and TRBJ2-7, with a tentative D call TRBD1 (5 bases). The CDR3 spans 14 residues. Trimming pared 4 bases from V and 4 bases from J, leaving 14 bases between. Germline V gene lookup returns CDR1 MNHNY and CDR2 SVGAGI (reference sequence). The CDR3 nucleotides read TGTGCCAGCAGTTCAGGGCTAGAAGGGTACGAGCAGTACTTC. It codes for CASSSGLEGYEQYF.

This chain joins TRBV4-1 and TRBJ2-1, with D possibly being TRBD1 or TRBD2 (5 bases each). This CDR3 contains 17 residues. Trimming stripped 7 bases from V and 4 bases from J, with 23 bases between. Germline V gene lookup returns CDR1 MGHRA and CDR2 YSYEKL. CDR3 loop: CASKVNLAGTPYNEQFF. The CDR3 coding sequence is TGCGCCAGCAAAGTAAACCTGGCTGGGACGCCTTACAATGAGCAGTTCTTC.

Here the CDR3 reads CASSSLGEQYF. The CDR3 region has the DNA TGTGCCAGCTCTTCCCTGGGGGAGCAGTACTTC. The V call is TRBV18, the J call TRBJ2-7; no clear D gene. The CDR3 contains 11 residues. Trimming cost V 6 bases and J 7 bases, with 10 bases left between them. Germline assignment: CDR1 KGHSH and CDR2 LQKENI.

The V call is TRBV27, the J call TRBJ1-5; 7 bases align to TRBD1. The CDR3 consists of 15 residues. Germline lookup yields CDR1 MNHEY and CDR2 SMNVEV (reference sequence). V lost 8 bases to trimming and J lost 2 bases; unmatched junction nucleotides: 9. The CDR3: CASGQTGWGNQPQHF. The DNA of the CDR3 is TGTGCCAGCGGCCAGACAGGGTGGGGCAATCAGCCCCAGCATTTT.

J is TRBJ2-7 and V is TRBV28; 10 bases are a match to TRBD2. Germline values: CDR1 MDHEN, CDR2 SYDVKM. The CDR3 sequence is 15 residues long. V shed 9 bases and J 1 base; nucleotides not matched to a gene: 9. The CDR3 coding sequence is TGTGCCAGTAAAACCGGGACTAGCGTATCCTACGAGCAGTACTTC. As protein: CASKTGTSVSYEQYF. Together with reference TRBV28 and TRBJ2-7, the CDR3 gives the full variable domain: DVKVTQSSRYLVKRTGEKVFLECVQDMDHENMFWYRQDPGLGLRLIYFSYDVKMKEKGDIPEGYSVSREKKERFSLILESASTNQTSMYLCASKTGTSVSYEQYFGPGTRLTVT.

As regards this clone: Different DNA sequences within this sample yield the same CDR3. This rearrangement joins TRBV14 to TRBJ2-3; no firm D call. The CDR3 is made up of 13 amino acids. Looked up from germline, CDR1 is SGHDN and CDR2 is FVKESK. V lost 4 bases and J lost 6, with 11 bases in between. CDR3 in amino acids: CASSPRPGDTQYF. CDR3 nucleotide sequence: TGTGCCAGCAGCCCCAGACCGGGCGATACGCAGTATTTT. Based on the CDR3 plus reference TRBV14 and TRBJ2-3, the full variable domain is EAGVTQFPSHSVIEKGQTVTLRCDPISGHDNLYWYRRVMGKEIKFLLHFVKESKQDESGMPNNRFLAERTGGTYSTLKVQPAELEDSGVYFCASSPRPGDTQYFGPGTRLTVL.

The rearrangement uses TRBV7-9 and TRBJ2-1; possible D gene TRBD1, 6 bases. This CDR3 spans 16 amino acids. Germline assignment: CDR1 SEHNR and CDR2 FQNEAQ (reference sequence). V dropped 5 bases and J dropped 3 bases, with 17 bases sitting between them. The CDR3 sequence is CASSPRPGTSYNEQFF. The DNA for the CDR3 is TGTGCCAGCAGCCCGAGGCCCGGGACAAGCTACAATGAGCAGTTCTTC. Combining the CDR3 with reference TRBV7-9 and TRBJ2-1 gives the whole variable domain DTGVSQNPRHKITKRGQNVTFRCDPISEHNRLYWYRQTLGQGPEFLTYFQNEAQLEKSRLLSDRFSAERPKGSFSTLEIQRTEQGDSAMYLCASSPRPGTSYNEQFFGPGTRLTVL.

The J gene is TRBJ2-7, the V gene TRBV9, with TRBD2 matching over 8 bases. The CDR3 is 15 amino acids. V lost 3 bases and J lost 3; bases outside the gene matches: 8. Per the germline V gene, CDR1 is SGDLS and CDR2 is YYNGEE. The CDR3 reads CASSAASGGVYEQYF. Written as DNA, the CDR3 is TGTGCCAGCAGCGCTGCCTCGGGAGGGGTCTACGAGCAGTACTTC.

The rearrangement links TRBV27 to TRBJ2-6; no definite D call. V lost 3 bases, J lost 2 bases, and 11 bases lay in between. The CDR3 consists of 16 residues. Germline V gives CDR1 MNHEY, CDR2 SMNVEV (reference sequence). Here the CDR3 DNA reads TGTGCCAGCAGTTTTGGTAGTCGGACTGGGGCCAACGTCCTGACTTTC. Encoded protein: CASSFGSRTGANVLTF. Full variable domain (missing parts from reference TRBV27 and TRBJ2-6): EAQVTQNPRYLITVTGKKLTVTCSQNMNHEYMSWYRQDPGLGLRQIYYSMNVEVTDKGDVPEGYKVSRKEKRNFPLILESPSPNQTSLYFCASSFGSRTGANVLTFGAGSRLTVL.

This chain connects TRBV25-1 to TRBJ1-1, with 10 bases aligning to TRBD1. The CDR3 is 17 residues long. The V segment lost 6 bases and the J segment 6 bases; nucleotides outside the gene matches: 16. Germline loops: CDR1 MGHDK, CDR2 SYGVNS. CDR3 residues: CASRTLNRGTGAPEAFF. The DNA for the CDR3 is TGTGCCAGCAGAACCCTTAATCGTGGGACAGGGGCCCCTGAAGCTTTCTTT.

V and J are TRBV4-3 and TRBJ1-3; D is undetermined. The CDR3 totals 17 residues. Germline-derived CDR1 and CDR2 are LGHNA and YSLEER. V lost 2 bases and J 0 bases, leaving 14 bases between the germline ends. For the CDR3, the DNA is TGCGCCAGCAGCCAAATCATCTCGCATATCTCTGGAAACACCATATATTTT. It encodes CASSQIISHISGNTIYF.

Notes on this clone: The same CDR3 arises from other DNA sequences in this sample as well. The chain carries TRBV9 and TRBJ1-1, with D uncertain. The CDR3 loop spans 14 amino acids. The germline V gene has CDR1 SGDLS and CDR2 YYNGEE. V lost 2 bases to trimming and J lost 0 bases, with 8 bases between them. The chain's CDR3 is CASSVGNLNTEAFF. CDR3 coding DNA: TGTGCCAGCAGCGTCGGGAACCTGAACACTGAAGCTTTCTTT. The full variable domain, in which reference TRBV9 and TRBJ1-1 provide the parts outside the CDR3, is DSGVTQTPKHLITATGQRVTLRCSPRSGDLSVYWYQQSLDQGLQFLIQYYNGEERAKGNILERFSAQQFPDLHSELNLSSLELGDSALYFCASSVGNLNTEAFFGQGTRLTVV.

V gene TRBV4-3 combines with J gene TRBJ1-2; no definite D call. Germline V gene data show CDR1 as LGHNA and CDR2 as YSLEER. V lost 1 base to trimming and J lost 2 bases, with 11 bases between them. The CDR3 consists of 15 residues. The DNA for the CDR3 is TGCGCCAGCAGCCAAGCCATGGGCCTAAACTATGGCTACACCTTC. Protein sequence: CASSQAMGLNYGYTF.

The CDR3 coding sequence is TGTGCCAGCAGGTCCGGACTAGCGGGATTTGAAGATACGCAGTATTTT. It is translated as CASRSGLAGFEDTQYF. V and J are TRBV5-4 and TRBJ2-3, with 12 positions matching TRBD2. Germline CDR1 is SGHNT and CDR2 is YYREEE (reference sequence). J was trimmed by 5 bases and V by 5 bases; bases with no gene match: 9. The CDR3 has 16 residues.

The rearrangement links TRBV9 to TRBJ2-1; D is undetermined. There are 15 residues in the CDR3. Trimming removed 0 bases from V and 6 bases from J, with 13 bases in between. Looked up from germline, CDR1 is SGDLS and CDR2 is YYNGEE. CDR3 DNA sequence: TGTGCCAGCAGCGTAGAGAGAGTTCCGGGCAATGAGCAGTTCTTC. As protein: CASSVERVPGNEQFF.

The V call is TRBV29-1, the J call TRBJ2-1; tentatively, D is TRBD1 (6 bases). This CDR3 comprises 12 residues. Trimming shortened V by 2 bases and J by 8 bases, and 10 bases separated the two germline ends. CDR1 and CDR2 from the germline V gene are SQVTM and ANQGSEA. The CDR3 DNA sequence: TGCAGCGTTGAAAGGGGGACCGATGAGCAGTTCTTC. Amino acid sequence: CSVERGTDEQFF.

The chain carries TRBV29-1 and TRBJ2-5, with D perhaps assigned TRBD1 or TRBD2 (7 bases each). V gave up 0 bases and J gave up 7 bases, with 15 bases separating them. The CDR3 covers 14 residues. Germline V gene data show CDR1 as SQVTM and CDR2 as ANQGSEA. The CDR3 coding sequence is TGCAGCGTTGAAGAACTCAGGGGGAGGGGGACCCAGTACTTC. As protein: CSVEELRGRGTQYF. The full variable domain, its missing parts supplied by reference TRBV29-1 and TRBJ2-5, is SAVISQKPSRDICQRGTSLTIQCQVDSQVTMMFWYRQQPGQSLTLIATANQGSEATYESGFVIDKFPISRPNLTFSTLTVSNMSPEDSSIYLCSVEELRGRGTQYFGPGTRLLVL.

The J gene is TRBJ2-3, the V gene TRBV27; 8 nucleotides match TRBD2. CDR3 length equals 15 residues. V dropped 6 bases and J dropped 3; count of bases not matched to a gene: 8. The germline V gene encodes CDR1 MNHEY and CDR2 SMNVEV (reference sequence). DNA for the CDR3: TGTGCCAGCAGCCCTCCCGGGACTAGAACAGATACGCAGTATTTT. Its translation: CASSPPGTRTDTQYF.

The chain combines TRBV18 with TRBJ2-1; 9 bases are shared with TRBD2. Per the germline V gene, CDR1 is KGHSH and CDR2 is LQKENI. The J segment lost 8 bases and the V segment lost 2 bases, leaving 13 bases of the junction unmatched. There are 17 residues in the CDR3. The CDR3 DNA is TGTGCCAGCTCACCAGGGGTGCGGCCTAGCGGGAACGATGAGCAGTTCTTC. This sequence encodes CASSPGVRPSGNDEQFF. Based on the CDR3 plus reference TRBV18 and TRBJ2-1, the full variable domain is NAGVMQNPRHLVRRRGQEARLRCSPMKGHSHVYWYRQLPEEGLKFMVYLQKENIIDESGMPKERFSAEFPKEGPSILRIQQVVRGDSAAYFCASSPGVRPSGNDEQFFGPGTRLTVL.